The entry below describes one T cell receptor (beta chain). This clonotype was counted only a few times. Its antigen remains unidentified. Per-base qualities were not stored, and no clone one base away is much larger. The CDR3, cysteine through phenylalanine, is 12 amino acids long. The CDR3 DNA has 36 bases and is translated from base 1. After removal of 4 bases from V and 13 bases from J, the junction retains 3 bases not matched to a gene. The germline V gene (reference sequence) specifies MNHEY as CDR1 and SMNVEV as CDR2. This sample was included in a study of regulatory T cells in long-lasting Graves disease (dated by TCRdb to about 2021). With respect to the entire study: Antithyroid drugs had been taken for less than 3 months by newly diagnosed Graves' disease patients. Patients with persistent Graves' disease were compared with patients with newly diagnosed Graves' disease using TCR sequencing and RNA sequencing of peripheral blood. The study was registered as a clinical trial and conducted in China. A total of 35 or so samples were covered by TCR sequencing, comprising around 13 persistent and some 20 newly diagnosed Graves' disease patients. General conclusions and limits of the study: The authors noted that the small sample size was a limitation that may lower accuracy. The study examined only peripheral blood because the primary lesion, thyroid tissue, could not be accessed. Only the TCR beta chain was sequenced and analyzed. Patients with persistent disease shared more public clonotypes (fewer than 3,000) than newly diagnosed patients did (roughly 970). Persistent Graves' disease patients showed lower TCR Shannon entropy and fewer highly expanded clones than newly diagnosed patients, suggesting clonal expansion. Preferential use of TRBV28, TRBJ1-2 and TRBJ2-5 was observed in persistent disease, whereas TRBV20-1 and TRBJ2-1 were favored in newly diagnosed disease.

Per the publication, the time point label means: newly diagnosed GD, antithyroid drugs for less than 3 months. RNA was extracted from PBMCs in TRIzol for both TCR sequencing and RNA sequencing. The diagnosis of Graves' disease was made according to American Thyroid Association guidelines. Patients were recruited from an endocrinology department in Xi'an, China. Each patient gave 9 to 10 milliliters of peripheral blood, collected in an EDTA anticoagulant tube. Ficoll Paque Plus density gradient separation was used to isolate PBMCs, and no further T cell sorting was performed. An Agilent 2100 Bioanalyzer and agarose gel were used to assess RNA quality, and a NanoDrop 2000 was used to measure RNA concentration. Receptors were amplified or captured by multiplex PCR. The sequencer was an Illumina HiSeq 4000. TCR beta libraries were built with iRepertoire HTBI primers and Arm-PCR amplification of CDR3 regions. Gel purification was performed on PCR products prior to sequencing. Per the original workflow: A total of around 59 TRBV and some 15 TRBJ segments were identified across samples and were used for gene usage analysis of CDR3 amino acid clonotypes. COPE and FqMerger were used to merge the filtered high-quality paired reads into contigs. Contigs were aligned with BLAST to IMGT TRBV, TRBD and TRBJ reference genes, and CDR3 was defined per IMGT. Any clonotype with a frequency above 0.1% was counted as a highly expanded clone. Shannon entropy served as the measure of repertoire diversity, while the Gini coefficient captured V-J evenness. Public clonotypes were defined as clonotypes shared by more than one individual. In-frame beta chains were kept once TCRdb had trimmed the public reads at Q25 with fastp and called clones with MiXCR. Every distinct CDR3 protein forms one entry, paired with its most common genes and DNA. In this record, the V and J calls reflect TCRdb's handling and not the investigators' own analysis. This sample gives over 500,000 distinct CDR3 sequences in total; 16% of them show up just once. The ten largest make up 15% to 20% of the sample.

These data also formed part of another study, on T cells in Graves' hyperthyroidism and ophthalmopathy. The second investigation adds: Graves' hyperthyroidism was defined as stable when no progression to ophthalmopathy occurred over 18 months of follow-up. Hyperthyroidism patients were newly diagnosed, with disease duration under 2 months, and aged 18 to 65 years. The study excluded patients with uncontrolled infections, other autoimmune diseases, pregnancy or lactation. Clinical symptoms, serum thyroxine and TRAb, thyroid ultrasound, and orbital computed tomography formed the basis for the diagnoses. For the first round of RT-PCR on the TCR CDR3, the HTBI primer set was used together with the Qiagen OneStep RT-PCR kit. Most expanded thyroid clonotypes (frequency above 0.001) were also found in blood, which suggests that blood repertoires may mirror thyroid immune responses. A 13 V-J signature model separated ophthalmopathy from stable hyperthyroidism, with 87.88% sensitivity and roughly 84% specificity in cross-validation and 80%/75% in testing. During validation, the model predicted progression to ophthalmopathy a median of approximately 6.5 months ahead of onset, with 70.59% sensitivity and 72.22% specificity. To identify distinguishing TCR V-J signatures, a discovery cohort of around 98 patients was used, comprising approximately 40 with Graves' ophthalmopathy and some 60 with stable Graves' hyperthyroidism. An independent validation cohort of 18 to 20 hyperthyroidism patients and 17 patients who later progressed to ophthalmopathy tested prospective prediction of ophthalmopathy. The roughly 100 discovery patients were divided at random into training and test sets in a 7:3 ratio. In more than 5 Graves' hyperthyroidism patients, the study also compared T-cell repertoires from thyroid tissue with T-cell repertoires from blood. After blood sampling, hyperthyroidism patients were treated with methimazole at a starting dose of 30 mg daily, and ophthalmopathy patients were treated with high-dose intravenous methylprednisolone. Libraries were constructed in a second round of multiplex PCR, after which size selection and purification were performed. Libraries were sequenced paired-end with 100 bp reads on an Illumina HiSeq2000. SOAPnuke was used to process the raw data, removing reads that contained adapters or uncalled bases, had a mean Phred below 15, or lacked an exact match to the constant primer or identifier. High-quality paired reads were merged with COPE v1.2.5, and unique nucleotide sequences were defined as clonotypes. MiTCR v1.1 was used to align clonotypes to the IMGT TRBV, TRBD and TRBJ reference segments. The analysis was restricted to V-J combinations with a frequency above 0.0001, which together covered roughly 99% of the repertoires. A TCS score was defined as the ratio of F50 (clonal expansion) to E x V (chaos), with BLOSUM62-based TCRdist applied between CDR3 peptides within each V-J. Welch's t-statistics and random forest reduced around 510 V-J features to roughly 13, which were used in a naive Bayes classifier (R e1071). Sample size was not statistically predetermined, and blinding of investigators to group allocation was not performed. According to the paper, TCR Vbeta CDR3 sequencing was carried out on 120 to 150 peripheral blood samples, which came from 40 to 45 ophthalmopathy, some 73 hyperthyroidism and about 17 progressor patients.

The sequence was collected from a woman in her thirties with Graves disease. Donor details come from another sample of the same person, matched by shared clones. The rearranged chain carries TRBV27 and TRBJ1-6; the central 8 bases match TRBD1. The material sequenced was peripheral blood mononuclear cells (PBMCs), taken at new diagnosis, from a patient treated with antithyroid drugs. Here the CDR3 is given as CASSYDRGPLHF. The nucleotide sequence reads as follows: TGTGCCAGCAGTTACGACAGGGGCCCCCTCCACTTT.